A selection of T cell receptor beta chains follows, all from one sample in a study of spatial heterogeneity in lung cancer. TCRdb recomputed calls from the 5' RACE reads with MiXCR, one row per CDR3 protein. The data contain some 41,000 distinct CDR3 sequences, about 11% of them singletons. The sequencing used PBMCs, collected at follow-up. These receptors all stem from a female donor with early-stage non-small cell lung cancer. Each CDR3 is given with its conserved first and last residue. The D gene is left open where the match is weak. Rows may omit the clone size; those that give it use once, few, many or a size class.

size	J	V	D	DNA	CDR3
few	TRBJ2-3	TRBV7-9	NA	TGTGCCAGCAGCCCCCGCGGTCCAGATACGCAGTATTTT	CASSPRGPDTQYF
NA	TRBJ1-3	TRBV5-6	NA	TGTGCCAGCAGCATCCCAGCTCTCGGAAACACCATATATTTT	CASSIPALGNTIYF
few	TRBJ2-7	TRBV20-1	NA	TGCAGTGCTATTACAGGGAGCTCCTACGAGCAGTACTTC	CSAITGSSYEQYF
few	TRBJ1-2	TRBV20-1	NA	TGCAGTGCTCGGGCAGGGCATGGCTACACCTTC	CSARAGHGYTF
many	TRBJ1-4	TRBV7-2	NA	TGTGCCAGCAGCCTTAGACAATTTGCAACTAATGAAAAACTGTTTTTT	CASSLRQFATNEKLFF
many	TRBJ1-1	TRBV29-1	TRBD1	TGCAGCGTGGACAGGGGGCACACTGAAGCTTTCTTT	CSVDRGHTEAFF
many	TRBJ1-5	TRBV28	NA	TGTGCCAGTTACGACAGGACCAACCAGCCCCAGCATTTT	CASYDRTNQPQHF
few	TRBJ2-1	TRBV4-2	NA	TGTGCCAGCAGGCAAGGAGCGGGTTGGTTTGATGAGCAGTTCTTC	CASRQGAGWFDEQFF
many	TRBJ1-2	TRBV5-1	TRBD1	TGCGCCAGCAGCCCCCAGGGGGCGGGTAGTGGCTACACCTTC	CASSPQGAGSGYTF
few	TRBJ1-4	TRBV28	NA	TGTGCCAGCAGTTTAAGTACAGTCGGTAATGAAAAACTGTTTTTT	CASSLSTVGNEKLFF
NA	TRBJ2-5	TRBV4-2	NA	TGTGCCAGCAGCCTCTTAGCGACTTCAGAGACCCAGTACTTC	CASSLLATSETQYF
few	TRBJ2-1	TRBV4-3	NA	TGCGCCAGCAGCCAAGCCGCGTCTTACATCAATGAGCAGTTCTTC	CASSQAASYINEQFF
NA	TRBJ1-2	TRBV28	NA	TGTGCCAGCAGTTTAGACAGAGGGGCCGGCTACACCTTC	CASSLDRGAGYTF
few	TRBJ2-2	TRBV9	NA	TGTGCCAGCAGCCCCCAAAACAGGGCCGGGGAGCTGTTTTTT	CASSPQNRAGELFF
few	TRBJ1-2	TRBV14	NA	TGTGCCAGCAGGGACGGGGGCAACTATGGCTACACCTTC	CASRDGGNYGYTF
few	TRBJ2-1	TRBV5-1	TRBD2	TGCGCCAGCAGCGCCGTAGCGGGGGGCTACAATGAGCAGTTCTTC	CASSAVAGGYNEQFF
NA	TRBJ1-3	TRBV20-1	TRBD1	TGCAGTGCTAGAACAGGGGGAGATGGTTACACCATATATTTT	CSARTGGDGYTIYF
many	TRBJ2-3	TRBV7-2	NA	TGTGCCAGCAGCCTCCGCGGGGGTGGCGGGGGCGCGGGGAATACGCAGTATTTT	CASSLRGGGGGAGNTQYF
many	TRBJ2-5	TRBV3-1	TRBD1	TGTGCCAGCAGCCTTCGGACAGGGATCGGTGAGACCCAGTACTTC	CASSLRTGIGETQYF
few	TRBJ2-2	TRBV10-3	NA	TGTGCCATCAGTGGCATGGACTGGACGAACACCGGGGAGCTGTTTTTT	CAISGMDWTNTGELFF
many	TRBJ1-1	TRBV29-1	NA	TGCAGCGTTAACAGGGACCTCTCTGAAGCTTTCTTT	CSVNRDLSEAFF
NA	TRBJ2-5	TRBV2	TRBD1	TGTGCCAGCAGCGGGACAGCCCTAGAGACCCAGTACTTC	CASSGTALETQYF
many	TRBJ1-5	TRBV19	TRBD1	TGTGCCAGTAGTACCTTAGACAGGGTTAGCAATCAGCCCCAGCATTTT	CASSTLDRVSNQPQHF
few	TRBJ2-1	TRBV15	NA	TGTGCCGCCGCGGGTGGTTTTACAAATGAGCAGTTCTTC	CAAAGGFTNEQFF
many	TRBJ1-1	TRBV29-1	NA	TGCAGCGTTCAACGGCAGCAGAACACTGAAGCTTTCTTT	CSVQRQQNTEAFF
many	TRBJ1-1	TRBV30	NA	TGTGCCTGGAGTAGGACTGGAAGCACTGAAGCTTTCTTT	CAWSRTGSTEAFF
NA	TRBJ2-2	TRBV11-3	NA	TGTGCCAGCAGCCCTTTGCGGGGAGTCCCCGGGGAGCTGTTTTTT	CASSPLRGVPGELFF
NA	TRBJ1-6	TRBV6-1	NA	TGTGCAGCGGGAGCAGGGGACTATAATTCACCCCTCCACTTT	CAAGAGDYNSPLHF
NA	TRBJ2-3	TRBV20-1	TRBD1	TGCAGTGCTAGAGTTAGGGGGCCCAGCACAGATACGCAGTATTTT	CSARVRGPSTDTQYF
many	TRBJ1-2	TRBV10-3	TRBD1	TGTGCCACCTTGTTGGACAGGACCTATGGCTACACCTTC	CATLLDRTYGYTF
many	TRBJ2-3	TRBV3-1	TRBD2	TGTGCCAGCAGCCATCCCCGGGAGGGACCCACAGATACGCAGTATTTT	CASSHPREGPTDTQYF
many	TRBJ2-4	TRBV18	NA	TGTGCCAGCTCACCGTCTAAAGGGCTAGCCTTAGCCAAAAACATTCAGTACTTC	CASSPSKGLALAKNIQYF
NA	TRBJ2-1	TRBV19	NA	TGTGCCAGTAGAGGCGGCTACAATGAGCAGTTCTTC	CASRGGYNEQFF
many	TRBJ1-1	TRBV5-5	TRBD1	TGTGCCAGCAGTCGACAGGGGGTTGTGAACACTGAAGCTTTCTTT	CASSRQGVVNTEAFF
many	TRBJ2-3	TRBV9	NA	TGTGCCAGCAGCGTAGTAAGTGGGCTGGAAGATACGCAGTATTTT	CASSVVSGLEDTQYF
few	TRBJ1-5	TRBV10-3	TRBD1	TGTGCCATCAGTGACTCGGACAGGGGGTATCAGCCCCAGCATTTT	CAISDSDRGYQPQHF
NA	TRBJ2-3	TRBV5-6	NA	TGTGCCAGCAGCTTCCAACCGCGCACAGATACGCAGTATTTT	CASSFQPRTDTQYF
many	TRBJ2-7	TRBV5-6	NA	TGTGCCAGCAGCACTGCCTACGAGCAGTACTTC	CASSTAYEQYF
NA	TRBJ2-5	TRBV7-7	NA	TGTGCTAGCAGCTTAGGAAGGGGCCGAGAAGAGACCCAGTACTTC	CASSLGRGREETQYF
few	TRBJ2-1	TRBV7-9	NA	TGTGCCAGCAGACCGACTAGGACGGGTGAGCAGTTCTTC	CASRPTRTGEQFF
NA	TRBJ1-2	TRBV28	NA	TGTGCCAGCAGGTCCCTAGTTTATAACTATGGCTACACCTTC	CASRSLVYNYGYTF
many	TRBJ2-5	TRBV24-1	NA	TGTGCCACCAGTGGGGACTACCAAGAGACCCAGTACTTC	CATSGDYQETQYF
few	TRBJ1-4	TRBV5-5	NA	TGTGCCAGCAGCTTCCGGTTAGACAATGAAAAACTGTTTTTT	CASSFRLDNEKLFF
NA	TRBJ2-7	TRBV7-9	NA	TGTGCCAGCAGCTTTGGTCCCGAGCAGTACTTC	CASSFGPEQYF
NA	TRBJ2-7	TRBV5-1	NA	TGCGCCAGCAGCTTGGGAGGGGTAGTCTCCTACGAGCAGTACTTC	CASSLGGVVSYEQYF
few	TRBJ1-2	TRBV2	TRBD1	TGTGCCAGCAGCGAGACAGGGGGCCAAGGCTACACCTTC	CASSETGGQGYTF
NA	TRBJ2-3	TRBV5-6	NA	TGTGCCAGCACCTCCCCCATCGGTCCGTCCGGGGTCACAGATACGCAGTATTTT	CASTSPIGPSGVTDTQYF
many	TRBJ2-3	TRBV2	NA	TGTGCCAGCAAGCGGACTGCTAACACAGATACGCAGTATTTT	CASKRTANTDTQYF
many	TRBJ1-6	TRBV7-2	NA	TGTGCCAGCAGCTTAGGGGTCTTTAATTCACCCCTCCACTTT	CASSLGVFNSPLHF
many	TRBJ1-2	TRBV20-1	NA	TGCAGTGCTTCAACAGGGACGCCAACCGATGGCTACACCTTC	CSASTGTPTDGYTF
few	TRBJ2-3	TRBV9	NA	TGTGCCAGCAGCGCCGGGGGGCTAGGAGCAGATACGCAGTATTTT	CASSAGGLGADTQYF
NA	TRBJ2-2	TRBV3-1	TRBD1	TGTGCCAGCAGCCCCGGACAGGGGGTGCGGGACGGGGAGCTGTTTTTT	CASSPGQGVRDGELFF
many	TRBJ2-2	TRBV14	NA	TGTGCCAGCAGCCGACGCGGGGTATCCGGGGAGCTGTTTTTT	CASSRRGVSGELFF